The 14 T cell receptor beta chains reported below all come from one sample, sequenced in a study of blood T cell repertoires in COVID-19. Clones were sequenced by immunoSEQ multiplex PCR, and TCRdb holds only the in-frame ones, with some missing. The sample lists approximately 68,000 clones, about 81% occurring once. Sequenced input: peripheral blood. The receptor source for this set is a human donor in a cohort sampled during active COVID-19.

The chain has TRBV28 and TRBJ1-1; D possibly corresponds to TRBD1 (5 bases). In germline, CDR1 is MDHEN, CDR2 SYDVKM. The CDR3 is 16 residues long. Deletions cut 3 bases from V and 1 base from J, with 15 bases between. The CDR3 region is CASSFFGGGWNTEAFF. The CDR3 coding sequence is TGTGCCAGCAGTTTCTTTGGGGGGGGGTGGAACACTGAAGCTTTCTTT.

The chain joins TRBV27 to TRBJ1-3; 8 nucleotides align to TRBD1. Germline V gene sequence: CDR1 MNHEY, CDR2 SMNVEV (reference sequence). The CDR3 has 14 amino acids. The V segment lost 10 bases and the J segment 5 bases; nucleotides outside the gene matches: 10. CDR3 sequence (DNA): TGTGCCATCCTCGGGACAGGCAGGAGAAACACCATATATTTT. Its protein is CAILGTGRRNTIYF.

Of note for this clone: Other DNA sequences in this sample translate to the same CDR3. This chain uses TRBV5-6 with TRBJ1-3, with no clear D. The CDR3 is made up of 14 amino acids. The V end lost 0 bases, the J end lost 0 bases, and 4 bases lay between the germline ends. The germline V gene encodes CDR1 SGHDT and CDR2 YYEEEE. The CDR3 loop is CASSLAGSGNTIYF. CDR3 coding DNA: TGTGCCAGCAGCTTGGCGGGCTCTGGAAACACCATATATTTT.

This clone was seen just once. This chain connects TRBV28 to TRBJ2-7; possibly TRBD1 for D (5 bases). CDR3 length: 13 amino acids. With 11 bases removed from V and 4 bases from J, the gap between germline ends came to 18 bases. Germline V gene lookup returns CDR1 MDHEN and CDR2 SYDVKM. The CDR3 loop reads CAAGWQRSYEQYF. CDR3 coding DNA: TGTGCCGCAGGGTGGCAGCGATCGTACGAGCAGTACTTC.

This clone was recorded only once. The genes are TRBV28 and TRBJ2-7; weak D call: TRBD1 (6 bases). The germline V gene encodes CDR1 MDHEN and CDR2 SYDVKM. The CDR3 covers 13 residues. Deletions cut 8 bases from V and 7 bases from J, with 18 bases between. In DNA, the CDR3 is TGTGCCAGCCATGCCAGGGGAAGAGGTGAGCAGTACTTC. Its translation: CASHARGRGEQYF. Filled out from reference TRBV28 and TRBJ2-7, the complete variable domain reads DVKVTQSSRYLVKRTGEKVFLECVQDMDHENMFWYRQDPGLGLRLIYFSYDVKMKEKGDIPEGYSVSREKKERFSLILESASTNQTSMYLCASHARGRGEQYFGPGTRLTVT.

This clone showed up just once. The CDR3 DNA is TGTGCCAGTACCTTCAGACTAGCGGTGAGCTCCTACAATGAGCAGTTCTTC. This encodes CASTFRLAVSSYNEQFF. J is TRBJ2-1 and V is TRBV19; TRBD2 aligns across 9 bases. Per the germline V gene, CDR1 is LNHDA and CDR2 is SQIVND (reference sequence). Trimming at V came to 7 bases and at J to 0 bases, leaving 10 bases not matched to a gene. The CDR3 totals 17 residues. The full variable domain, completed using reference TRBV19 and TRBJ2-1, is DGGITQSPKYLFRKEGQNVTLSCEQNLNHDAMYWYRQDPGQGLRLIYYSQIVNDFQKGDIAEGYSVSREKKESFPLTVTSAQKNPTAFYLCASTFRLAVSSYNEQFFGPGTRLTVL.

The gene calls are TRBV28 and TRBJ1-6; TRBD1 matches at 10 bases. CDR1 MDHEN and CDR2 SYDVKM come from the germline V gene. With V trimmed by 1 base and J by 10 bases, 4 bases remained unmatched. The CDR3 covers 15 residues. The CDR3 bases are TGTGCCAGCAGTTTATTCGGGACAGGGGCCTCACCCCTCCACTTT. It codes for CASSLFGTGASPLHF. The full variable domain, with the rest looked up from reference TRBV28 and TRBJ1-6, is DVKVTQSSRYLVKRTGEKVFLECVQDMDHENMFWYRQDPGLGLRLIYFSYDVKMKEKGDIPEGYSVSREKKERFSLILESASTNQTSMYLCASSLFGTGASPLHFGNGTRLTVT.

There are a few counts of this clone. This chain joins TRBV28 and TRBJ2-6; 9 bases match TRBD1. V lost 8 bases, J lost 2 bases, and 16 bases stayed unmatched. Germline values: CDR1 MDHEN, CDR2 SYDVKM. The CDR3 consists of 19 residues. Written as DNA, the CDR3 is TGTGCCAGCTCGTCCGCCGGGACAGGGCTACCTCCTGGGGCCAACGTCCTGACTTTC. The encoded protein is CASSSAGTGLPPGANVLTF.

The rearrangement links TRBV19 to TRBJ2-3; TRBD2 matches 14 bases. The CDR3 is 20 amino acids. V lost 4 bases, J lost 4 bases, and 16 bases stayed unmatched. Germline V gives CDR1 LNHDA, CDR2 SQIVND (reference sequence). CDR3 sequence: CASSTRTPGLAGEVADTQYF. CDR3 in DNA: TGTGCCAGTAGTACCCGAACTCCGGGACTAGCGGGGGAGGTTGCAGATACGCAGTATTTT.

This clone was detected many times. This chain connects TRBV19 to TRBJ1-5, with D unclear. Trimming removed 3 bases from V and 0 bases from J, with 6 bases in between. CDR3 length: 14 residues. In germline, CDR1 is LNHDA, CDR2 SQIVND (reference sequence). The CDR3 is CASSMSSSNQPQHF. DNA for the CDR3: TGTGCCAGTAGTATGTCCAGTAGCAATCAGCCCCAGCATTTT. The full variable domain, rest sourced from reference TRBV19 and TRBJ1-5, is DGGITQSPKYLFRKEGQNVTLSCEQNLNHDAMYWYRQDPGQGLRLIYYSQIVNDFQKGDIAEGYSVSREKKESFPLTVTSAQKNPTAFYLCASSMSSSNQPQHFGDGTRLSIL.

The CDR3 sequence is CASRRPDSYEQYF. The CDR3 nucleotides are TGTGCCAGCAGGCGTCCGGACAGCTACGAGCAGTACTTC. The rearrangement links TRBV12-3 or TRBV12-4 to TRBJ2-7; perhaps TRBD1 as D (6 bases). The V and J ends lost 6 bases and 3 bases respectively, with 12 bases between them. The CDR3 loop spans 13 amino acids.

V gene TRBV18 combines with J gene TRBJ2-6; D not resolved. The ends were cut back, 3 bases at V and 0 bases at J, with 6 bases in the middle. The CDR3 spans 15 residues. CDR1 is KGHSH, CDR2 LQKENI, per germline. CDR3 coding DNA: TGTGCCAGCTCACCGGCGGCCTCTGGGGCCAACGTCCTGACTTTC. Protein sequence: CASSPAASGANVLTF. Using reference TRBV18 and TRBJ2-6 for the parts outside the CDR3, the full variable domain is NAGVMQNPRHLVRRRGQEARLRCSPMKGHSHVYWYRQLPEEGLKFMVYLQKENIIDESGMPKERFSAEFPKEGPSILRIQQVVRGDSAAYFCASSPAASGANVLTFGAGSRLTVL.

The chain has TRBV10-1 and TRBJ2-5, with unresolved D. V dropped 6 bases and J dropped 0 bases, with 8 bases sitting between them. This CDR3 is built from 13 residues. CDR1 and CDR2 (germline): WNHNN, SYGVQD (reference sequence). CDR3 loop: CASSGEYQETQYF. CDR3 nucleotide sequence: TGCGCCAGCAGCGGAGAGTACCAAGAGACCCAGTACTTC.

The chain recombines TRBV3-1 (or the pseudogene TRBV3-2) with TRBJ2-2; the D is unclear. Germline V CDR1 and CDR2: LGHDT, YNNKEL (reference sequence). The V end was cut by 2 bases, the J end by 0 bases, with 10 bases between. CDR3 length: 16 residues. The CDR3 is CASSQPRIANTGELFF. CDR3 nucleotides: TGTGCCAGCAGCCAACCCAGGATCGCGAACACCGGGGAGCTGTTTTTT.